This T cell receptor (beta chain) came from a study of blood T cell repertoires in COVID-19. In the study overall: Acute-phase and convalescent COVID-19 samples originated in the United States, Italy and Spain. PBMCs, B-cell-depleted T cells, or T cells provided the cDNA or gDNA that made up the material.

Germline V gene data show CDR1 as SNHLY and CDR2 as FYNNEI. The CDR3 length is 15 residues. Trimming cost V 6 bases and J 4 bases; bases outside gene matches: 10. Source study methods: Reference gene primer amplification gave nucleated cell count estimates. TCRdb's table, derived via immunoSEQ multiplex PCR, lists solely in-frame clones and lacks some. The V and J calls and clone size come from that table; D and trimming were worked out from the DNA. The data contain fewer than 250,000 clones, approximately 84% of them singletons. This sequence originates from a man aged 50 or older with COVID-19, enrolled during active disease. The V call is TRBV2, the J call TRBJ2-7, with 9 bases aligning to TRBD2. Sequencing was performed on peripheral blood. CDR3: CASRRVLAGFYEQYF. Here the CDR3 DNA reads TGTGCCAGCAGGAGGGTGCTAGCGGGATTTTACGAGCAGTACTTC.